This is a list of T cell receptor beta chains from one sample in a study of brain T cells in children with intractable seizures. Repertoires were generated with immunoSEQ multiplex PCR, while TCRdb's copy carries only in-frame clones and drops some. Among approximately 77,000 clones listed, 93% were seen once. The sample in question was peripheral blood, obtained at surgery. Receptors were obtained from a boy less than two years old with tuberous sclerosis and intractable seizures. The CDR3 runs from the conserved cysteine through the conserved F or W. The D gene is left open where the match is weak. Expanded clones are given a class, and other clones once, few, many or no size at all.

V gene,clone size,J gene,D gene,CDR3 protein,CDR3 DNA
TRBV10-3,-,TRBJ1-1,TRBD1,CAISEPGQGAGTEAFF,TGTGCCATCAGTGAACCGGGACAGGGGGCTGGCACTGAAGCTTTCTTT
TRBV7-2,-,TRBJ1-1,-,CASSLVINTEAFF,TGTGCCAGCAGCTTAGTTATAAACACTGAAGCTTTCTTT
TRBV4-2,-,TRBJ1-4,-,CASSPDRHGLEKLFF,TGTGCCAGCAGCCCCGACAGGCACGGTCTTGAAAAACTGTTTTTT
TRBV12-5,-,TRBJ2-3,-,CASGLVPFLPTDTQYF,TGTGCTAGTGGTTTGGTACCCTTTCTGCCCACAGATACGCAGTATTTT
TRBV2,-,TRBJ2-5,TRBD2,CASMGRGAQETQYF,TGTGCCAGCATGGGGCGGGGGGCCCAAGAGACCCAGTACTTC
TRBV7-8,-,TRBJ2-7,-,CASSLVVYYEQYF,TGTGCCAGCAGCTTAGTGGTCTACTACGAGCAGTACTTC
TRBV7-9,-,TRBJ1-4,-,CASSSSGAEIDEKLFF,TGTGCCAGCAGCTCTTCAGGGGCGGAGATCGATGAAAAACTGTTTTTT
TRBV27,-,TRBJ1-2,TRBD1,CASSPTGGKGYTF,TGTGCCAGCAGTCCTACAGGGGGAAAGGGCTACACCTTC
TRBV5-1,-,TRBJ1-1,-,CASSLSDTTEAFF,TGCGCCAGCAGCTTGTCCGATACCACTGAAGCTTTCTTT
TRBV11-2,-,TRBJ2-2,-,CASSLGQYGGPDTGELFF,TGTGCCAGCAGCTTAGGCCAATACGGGGGACCGGACACCGGGGAGCTGTTTTTT
TRBV3-1/TRBV3-2,once,TRBJ1-6,TRBD1,CASTLRQGDSPLHF,TGTGCCAGCACCCTCAGACAGGGGGATTCACCCCTCCACTTT
TRBV3-1/TRBV3-2,-,TRBJ1-5,-,CASSRDNSNQPQHF,TGTGCCAGCAGCCGGGACAATAGCAATCAGCCCCAGCATTTT
TRBV29-1,-,TRBJ1-1,TRBD1,CSVTEDRVNTEAFF,TGCAGCGTTACCGAGGACAGGGTTAACACTGAAGCTTTCTTT
TRBV29-1,-,TRBJ2-7,TRBD1,CSVSWTGGYEQYF,TGCAGCGTTTCTTGGACAGGGGGCTACGAGCAGTACTTC
TRBV6-6,-,TRBJ2-1,-,CASSPDRAGHSYNEQFF,TGTGCCAGCAGTCCCGACCGGGCGGGCCACTCCTACAATGAGCAGTTCTTC
TRBV29-1,-,TRBJ1-1,-,CSVHGASDTEAFF,TGCAGCGTTCACGGGGCGTCGGACACTGAAGCTTTCTTT
TRBV6-5,-,TRBJ1-5,TRBD1,CASSYYGTGINQPQHF,TGTGCCAGCAGTTACTACGGGACAGGGATCAATCAGCCCCAGCATTTT
TRBV5-1,-,TRBJ2-2,-,CASSLDRPNTGELFF,TGCGCCAGCAGCTTGGACAGACCGAACACCGGGGAGCTGTTTTTT
TRBV27,-,TRBJ2-5,-,CASSLTFQETQYF,TGTGCCAGCAGTTTAACCTTCCAAGAGACCCAGTACTTC
TRBV5-1,-,TRBJ2-1,-,CASSSQFNEQFF,TGCGCCAGCAGCTCCCAATTCAATGAGCAGTTCTTC
TRBV5-1,once,TRBJ1-1,TRBD1,CASRQTGVTEAFF,TGCGCCAGCAGACAGACAGGGGTTACTGAAGCTTTCTTT
TRBV27,-,TRBJ1-2,-,CASTSLLYLGLAHYGYTF,TGTGCCAGCACCTCCCTGCTCTACCTCGGTCTGGCGCACTATGGCTACACCTTC
TRBV7-9,once,TRBJ2-6,-,CASSLRRGYTGANVLTF,TGTGCCAGCAGCTTAAGGCGGGGTTACACTGGGGCCAACGTCCTGACTTTC
TRBV2,-,TRBJ2-5,TRBD2,CASSEGLRLAGEETQYF,TGTGCCAGCAGTGAAGGTTTGAGACTAGCGGGAGAAGAGACCCAGTACTTC
TRBV25-1,-,TRBJ2-2,-,CASSDPGAGELFF,TGTGCCAGCAGTGACCCCGGGGCCGGGGAGCTGTTTTTT
TRBV7-9,few,TRBJ2-5,-,CASSTTYQETQYF,TGTGCCAGCAGCACGACTTACCAAGAGACCCAGTACTTC
TRBV5-6,-,TRBJ2-7,-,CASSWGSRYEQYF,TGTGCCAGCAGCTGGGGGTCGAGGTACGAGCAGTACTTC
TRBV2,-,TRBJ2-7,TRBD2,CASSEGSGGLYEQYF,TGTGCCAGCAGTGAAGGTAGCGGGGGCCTCTACGAGCAGTACTTC
TRBV29-1,-,TRBJ2-7,-,CSVVGGYEQYF,TGCAGCGTTGTTGGTGGGTACGAGCAGTACTTC
TRBV6-5,few,TRBJ1-2,-,CASSGRPSYGYTF,TGTGCCAGCTCGGGCCGCCCTTCCTATGGCTACACCTTC
TRBV30,-,TRBJ1-4,TRBD1,CAWSVIFRGEEKLFF,TGTGCCTGGAGTGTAATCTTCAGGGGGGAGGAAAAACTGTTTTTT
TRBV6-5,-,TRBJ1-1,-,CASGRGTTNTEAFF,TGTGCCAGCGGACGGGGGACAACGAACACTGAAGCTTTCTTT
TRBV2,-,TRBJ2-3,TRBD1,CASSGTDRSTDTQYF,TGTGCCAGCAGTGGGACGGACAGGAGCACAGATACGCAGTATTTT
TRBV7-9,-,TRBJ2-7,-,CASSPRFPSYEQYF,TGTGCCAGCAGCCCGCGGTTTCCATCCTACGAGCAGTACTTC
TRBV27,-,TRBJ2-7,-,CASKPWRQNEQYF,TGTGCCAGCAAGCCCTGGAGGCAGAACGAGCAGTACTTC
TRBV20-1,-,TRBJ2-3,TRBD2,CSASDSGGALDTQYF,TGCAGTGCTAGTGATTCCGGGGGGGCCTTAGATACGCAGTATTTT
TRBV7-2,-,TRBJ2-7,-,CASSLYGGTYEQYF,TGTGCCAGCAGCTTATACGGCGGGACCTACGAGCAGTACTTC
TRBV5-1,-,TRBJ1-1,TRBD1,CASSPSRGIRTEAFF,TGCGCCAGCAGCCCCTCCAGGGGGATCAGAACTGAAGCTTTCTTT
TRBV12-3/TRBV12-4,-,TRBJ1-3,-,CASAGGNTIYF,TGTGCCAGTGCGGGAGGAAACACCATATATTTT
TRBV19,-,TRBJ1-1,-,CASSRGFDEAFF,TGTGCCAGTAGTAGGGGATTTGATGAAGCTTTCTTT
TRBV20-1,-,TRBJ1-5,-,CSASLGNQPQHF,TGCAGTGCTAGTTTAGGAAATCAGCCCCAGCATTTT
TRBV19,-,TRBJ1-6,-,CASRDSQLYGSPLHF,TGTGCCAGTAGGGACAGCCAACTATACGGTTCACCCCTCCACTTT
TRBV7-8,few,TRBJ1-1,-,CASSWLSADRNTEAFF,TGTGCCAGCAGCTGGTTGTCAGCCGACCGGAACACTGAAGCTTTCTTT
TRBV7-9,-,TRBJ2-2,TRBD2,CASIAYGTSGGTTGELFF,TGTGCCAGCATCGCGTACGGGACTAGCGGGGGCACCACCGGGGAGCTGTTTTTT
TRBV9,-,TRBJ2-7,-,CASSFGSLYEQYF,TGTGCCAGCAGCTTCGGGTCCCTTTACGAGCAGTACTTC
TRBV7-3,-,TRBJ1-1,-,CASSPRPGDTEAFF,TGTGCCAGCAGCCCCAGGCCGGGGGACACTGAAGCTTTCTTT
TRBV29-1,-,TRBJ1-3,-,CSVEDRASGNTIYF,TGCAGCGTTGAGGACAGAGCCTCTGGAAACACCATATATTTT
TRBV11-2,-,TRBJ1-1,TRBD1,CASSSGGPEAFF,TGTGCCAGCAGCTCAGGGGGACCTGAAGCTTTCTTT
TRBV7-8,-,TRBJ1-2,TRBD1,CASSLGEGALYGYTF,TGTGCCAGCAGCTTAGGGGAGGGGGCGCTCTATGGCTACACCTTC
TRBV11-3,once,TRBJ1-1,-,CASSLVSGTEAFF,TGTGCCAGCAGCTTAGTCTCAGGAACTGAAGCTTTCTTT
TRBV19,-,TRBJ2-7,TRBD2,CASSENPSGTYEQYF,TGTGCCAGTAGTGAAAATCCTAGCGGTACCTACGAGCAGTACTTC
TRBV3-1/TRBV3-2,-,TRBJ1-2,-,CASSQDVSEGLYGYTF,TGTGCCAGCAGCCAAGATGTCTCGGAGGGCCTCTATGGCTACACCTTC
TRBV2,-,TRBJ2-7,-,CASSKDRPYEQYF,TGTGCCAGCAGTAAGGACAGACCCTACGAGCAGTACTTC
TRBV5-1,once,TRBJ1-2,-,CASRVTVTTSANYGYTF,TGCGCCAGCAGAGTAACAGTTACGACCTCCGCTAACTATGGCTACACCTTC
TRBV27,-,TRBJ2-7,-,CAVQGIYEQYF,TGTGCCGTCCAGGGAATCTACGAGCAGTACTTC
TRBV3-1/TRBV3-2,-,TRBJ2-7,TRBD1,CASSQGQGSRTTYEQYF,TGTGCCAGCAGCCAAGGACAGGGTTCCAGAACCACCTACGAGCAGTACTTC
TRBV10-3,-,TRBJ2-7,-,CAISDFYEQYF,TGTGCCATCAGTGATTTTTACGAGCAGTACTTC
TRBV25-1,-,TRBJ2-1,-,CASSQESSYNEQFF,TGTGCCAGCAGTCAAGAGAGCTCCTACAATGAGCAGTTCTTC
TRBV10-3,-,TRBJ1-3,-,CAISESADSLGNTIYF,TGTGCCATCAGTGAGTCGGCCGACAGCCTGGGAAACACCATATATTTT